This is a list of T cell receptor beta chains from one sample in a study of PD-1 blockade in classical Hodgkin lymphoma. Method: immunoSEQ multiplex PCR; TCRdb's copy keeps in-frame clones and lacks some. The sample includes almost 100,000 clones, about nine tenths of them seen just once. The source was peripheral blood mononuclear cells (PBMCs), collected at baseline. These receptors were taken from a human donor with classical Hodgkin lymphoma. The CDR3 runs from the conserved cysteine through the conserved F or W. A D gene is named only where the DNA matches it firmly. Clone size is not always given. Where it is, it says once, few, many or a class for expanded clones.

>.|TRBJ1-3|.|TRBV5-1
CASSLAQAGNGNTIYF
TGCGCCAGCAGCTTGGCCCAGGCAGGGAATGGAAACACCATATATTTT
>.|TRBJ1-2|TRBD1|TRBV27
CASSPRGTERYGYTF
TGTGCCAGCAGTCCGCGTGGGACAGAGAGATATGGCTACACCTTC
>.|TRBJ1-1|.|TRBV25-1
CASTPGTNAGYEAFF
TGTGCCAGCACCCCTGGGACAAACGCGGGGTATGAAGCTTTCTTT
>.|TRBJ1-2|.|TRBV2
CASTPGTDYGYTF
TGTGCCAGCACCCCCGGGACGGACTATGGCTACACCTTC
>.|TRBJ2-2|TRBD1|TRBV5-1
CASSIGQGRGTGELFF
TGCGCCAGCAGCATAGGACAGGGGCGGGGCACCGGGGAGCTGTTTTTT
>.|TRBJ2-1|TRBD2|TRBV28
CASTRGGSDEQFF
TGTGCCAGCACCCGGGGCGGGAGCGATGAGCAGTTCTTC
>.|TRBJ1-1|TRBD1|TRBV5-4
CASSLGTGGAARNTEAFF
TGTGCCAGCAGCTTGGGGACAGGGGGCGCGGCAAGGAACACTGAAGCTTTCTTT
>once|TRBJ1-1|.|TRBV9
CASSVGAATEAFF
TGTGCCAGCAGCGTGGGGGCGGCGACTGAAGCTTTCTTT
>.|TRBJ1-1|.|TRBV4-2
CASSQDRGAVAFF
TGTGCCAGCAGCCAAGATCGTGGAGCGGTAGCTTTCTTT
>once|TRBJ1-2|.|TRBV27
CARGEGYTF
TGTGCCAGGGGTGAGGGCTACACCTTC
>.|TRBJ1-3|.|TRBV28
CASSPLGTVPGNTIYF
TGTGCCAGCAGTCCGCTTGGGACGGTTCCTGGAAACACCATATATTTT
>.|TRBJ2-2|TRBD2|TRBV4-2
CASSQVIGRATGELFF
TGTGCCAGCAGCCAAGTTATCGGGAGGGCCACCGGGGAGCTGTTTTTT
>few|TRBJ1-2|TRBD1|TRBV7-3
CASSHGQAETNYGYTF
TGTGCCAGCAGCCACGGACAGGCCGAGACGAACTATGGCTACACCTTC
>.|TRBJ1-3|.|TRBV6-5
CASRQTDFSGNTIYF
TGTGCCAGCAGACAGACTGACTTCTCTGGAAACACCATATATTTT
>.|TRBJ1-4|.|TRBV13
CASSEGRNEKLFF
TGTGCCAGCAGCGAGGGACGAAATGAAAAACTGTTTTTT
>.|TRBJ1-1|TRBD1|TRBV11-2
CASSPLGQGREDTEAFF
TGTGCCAGCAGCCCCCTTGGACAGGGGAGGGAAGACACTGAAGCTTTCTTT
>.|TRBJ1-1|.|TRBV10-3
CAISENEAGSGTPEAFF
TGTGCCATCAGTGAGAACGAAGCTGGTAGTGGGACCCCTGAAGCTTTCTTT
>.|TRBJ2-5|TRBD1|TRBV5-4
CASSVGQGRETQYF
TGTGCCAGCAGCGTGGGACAGGGGCGAGAGACCCAGTACTTC
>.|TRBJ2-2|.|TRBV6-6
CASSYAGWDTGELFF
TGTGCCAGCAGTTACGCGGGATGGGACACCGGGGAGCTGTTTTTT
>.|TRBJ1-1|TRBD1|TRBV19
CASTQWDRGARAEAFF
TGTGCCAGTACCCAATGGGACAGGGGGGCGAGGGCTGAAGCTTTCTTT
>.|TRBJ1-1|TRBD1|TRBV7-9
CASSSSQGLGTEAFF
TGTGCCAGCAGCTCATCACAGGGGCTGGGGACTGAAGCTTTCTTT
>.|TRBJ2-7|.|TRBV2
CASSEWAVYEQYF
TGTGCCAGCAGTGAATGGGCAGTGTACGAGCAGTACTTC
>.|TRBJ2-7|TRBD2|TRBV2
CASSATGGSSYEQYF
TGTGCCAGCAGTGCAACCGGCGGGAGTTCTTACGAGCAGTACTTC
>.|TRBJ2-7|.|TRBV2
CASSGKHRQYF
TGTGCCAGCAGTGGTAAGCACCGGCAGTACTTC
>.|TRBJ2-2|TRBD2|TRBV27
CASRMTSASRELFF
TGTGCCAGCAGGATGACTAGCGCTTCCCGGGAGCTGTTTTTT
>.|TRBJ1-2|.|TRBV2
CASRREYANYGYTF
TGTGCCAGCAGGAGGGAATATGCTAACTATGGCTACACCTTC